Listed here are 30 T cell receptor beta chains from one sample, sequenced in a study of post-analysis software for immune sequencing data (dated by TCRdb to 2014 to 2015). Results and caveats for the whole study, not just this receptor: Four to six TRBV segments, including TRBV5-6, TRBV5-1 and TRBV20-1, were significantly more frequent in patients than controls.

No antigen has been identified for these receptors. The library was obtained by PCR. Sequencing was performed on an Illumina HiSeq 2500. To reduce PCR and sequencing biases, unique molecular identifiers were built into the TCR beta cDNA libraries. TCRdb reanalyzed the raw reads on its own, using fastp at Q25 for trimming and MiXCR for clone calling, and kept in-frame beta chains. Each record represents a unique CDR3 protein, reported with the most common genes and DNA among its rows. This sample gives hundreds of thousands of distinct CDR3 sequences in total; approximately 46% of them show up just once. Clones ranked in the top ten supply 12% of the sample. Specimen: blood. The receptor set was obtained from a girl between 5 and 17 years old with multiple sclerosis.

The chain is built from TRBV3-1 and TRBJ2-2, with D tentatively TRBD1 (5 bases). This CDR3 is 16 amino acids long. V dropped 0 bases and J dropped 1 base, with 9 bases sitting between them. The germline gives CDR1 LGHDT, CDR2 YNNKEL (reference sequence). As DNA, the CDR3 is TGTGCCAGCAGCCAAGATCCAGGACAGAACACCGGGGAGCTGTTTTTT. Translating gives CASSQDPGQNTGELFF.

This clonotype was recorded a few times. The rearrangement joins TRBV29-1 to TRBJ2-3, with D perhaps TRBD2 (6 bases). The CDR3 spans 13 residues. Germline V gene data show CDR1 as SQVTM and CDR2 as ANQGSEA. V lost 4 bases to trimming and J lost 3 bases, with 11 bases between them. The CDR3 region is CSVGGRPTDTQYF. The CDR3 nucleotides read TGCAGCGTTGGAGGGAGGCCTACAGATACGCAGTATTTT.

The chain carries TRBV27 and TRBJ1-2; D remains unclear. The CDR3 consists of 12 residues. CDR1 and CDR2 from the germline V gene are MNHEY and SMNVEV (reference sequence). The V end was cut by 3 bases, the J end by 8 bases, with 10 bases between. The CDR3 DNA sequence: TGTGCCAGCAGTTTTTCCCCACCGGGCTACACCTTC. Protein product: CASSFSPPGYTF.

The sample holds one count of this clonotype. The CDR3: CASMIQGSIQYF. CDR3 sequence (DNA): TGTGCCAGCATGATACAGGGAAGCATTCAGTACTTC. V gene TRBV6-6 combines with J gene TRBJ2-4; a weak D match, TRBD1 (6 bases). Trimming cost V 7 bases and J 9 bases, with 13 bases left between them. This CDR3 has 12 amino acids. Germline V gives CDR1 MNHNY, CDR2 SVGAGI (reference sequence).

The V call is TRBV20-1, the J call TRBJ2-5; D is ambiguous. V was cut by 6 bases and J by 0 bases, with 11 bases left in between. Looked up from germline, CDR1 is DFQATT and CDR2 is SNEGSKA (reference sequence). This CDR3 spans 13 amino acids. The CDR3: CSARVLDQETQYF. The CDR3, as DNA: TGCAGTGCCCGGGTCCTAGACCAAGAGACCCAGTACTTC.

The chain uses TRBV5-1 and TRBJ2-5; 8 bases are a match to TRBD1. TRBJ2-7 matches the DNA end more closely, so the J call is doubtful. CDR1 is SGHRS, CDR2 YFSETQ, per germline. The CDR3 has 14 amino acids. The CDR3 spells CASSIGQGGGEQYF. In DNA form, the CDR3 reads TGCGCCAGCAGCATAGGACAGGGAGGAGGCGAGCAGTACTTC.

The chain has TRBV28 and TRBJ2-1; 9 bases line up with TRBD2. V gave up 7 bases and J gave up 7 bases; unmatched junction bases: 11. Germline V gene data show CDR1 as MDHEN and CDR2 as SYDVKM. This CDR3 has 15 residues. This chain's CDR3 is CASTHGGGEWNEQFF. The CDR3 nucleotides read TGTGCCAGCACTCACGGCGGGGGGGAATGGAATGAGCAGTTCTTC.

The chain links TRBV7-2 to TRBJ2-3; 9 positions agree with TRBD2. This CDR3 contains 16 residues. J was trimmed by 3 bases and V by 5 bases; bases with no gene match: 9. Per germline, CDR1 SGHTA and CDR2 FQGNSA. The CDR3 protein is CASSTSSGKWTDTQYF. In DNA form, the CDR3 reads TGTGCCAGCAGCACCTCTAGCGGGAAGTGGACAGATACGCAGTATTTT.

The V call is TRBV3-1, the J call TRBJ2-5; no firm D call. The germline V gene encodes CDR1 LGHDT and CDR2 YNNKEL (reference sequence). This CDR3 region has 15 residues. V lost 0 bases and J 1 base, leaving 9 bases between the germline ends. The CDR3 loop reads CASSQDARVQETQYF. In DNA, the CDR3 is TGTGCCAGCAGCCAAGATGCCCGGGTCCAAGAGACCCAGTACTTC.

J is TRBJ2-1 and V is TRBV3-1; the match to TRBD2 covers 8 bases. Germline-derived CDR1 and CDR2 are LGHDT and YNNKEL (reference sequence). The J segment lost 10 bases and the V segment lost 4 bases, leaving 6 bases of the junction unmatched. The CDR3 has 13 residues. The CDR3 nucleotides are TGTGCCAGCAGCCGGACTAGCATTGGGGAGCAGTTCTTC. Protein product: CASSRTSIGEQFF.

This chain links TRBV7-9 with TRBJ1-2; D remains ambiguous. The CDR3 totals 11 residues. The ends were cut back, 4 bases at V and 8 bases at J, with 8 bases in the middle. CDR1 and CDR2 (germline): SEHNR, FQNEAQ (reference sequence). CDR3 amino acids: CASSSDTGYTF. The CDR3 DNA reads TGTGCCAGCAGCTCAGACACAGGCTACACCTTC.

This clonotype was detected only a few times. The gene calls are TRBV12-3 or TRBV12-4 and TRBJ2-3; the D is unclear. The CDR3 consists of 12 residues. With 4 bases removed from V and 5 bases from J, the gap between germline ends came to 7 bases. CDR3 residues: CASSSSGDTQYF. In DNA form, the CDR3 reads TGTGCCAGCAGTTCGTCGGGAGATACGCAGTATTTT.

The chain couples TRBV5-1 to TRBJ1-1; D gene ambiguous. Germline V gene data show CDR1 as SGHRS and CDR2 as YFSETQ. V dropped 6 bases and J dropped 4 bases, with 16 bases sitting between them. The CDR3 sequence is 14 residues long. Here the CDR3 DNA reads TGCGCCAGCACCCGGGGAGGCGGGAGCACTGAAGCTTTCTTT. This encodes CASTRGGGSTEAFF. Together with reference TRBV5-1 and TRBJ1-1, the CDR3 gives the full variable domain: KAGVTQTPRYLIKTRGQQVTLSCSPISGHRSVSWYQQTPGQGLQFLFEYFSETQRNKGNFPGRFSGRQFSNSRSEMNVSTLELGDSALYLCASTRGGGSTEAFFGQGTRLTVV.

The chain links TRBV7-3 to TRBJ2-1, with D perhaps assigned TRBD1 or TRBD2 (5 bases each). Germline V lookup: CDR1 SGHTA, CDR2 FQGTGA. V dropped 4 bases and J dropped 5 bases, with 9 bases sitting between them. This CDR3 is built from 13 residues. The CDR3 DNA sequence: TGTGCCAGCAGCTCGGGACGAGACAATGAGCAGTTCTTC. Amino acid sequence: CASSSGRDNEQFF. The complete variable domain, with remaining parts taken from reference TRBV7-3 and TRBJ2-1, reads GAGVSQTPSNKVTEKGKYVELRCDPISGHTALYWYRQSLGQGPEFLIYFQGTGAADDSGLPNDRFFAVRPEGSVSTLKIQRTERGDSAVYLCASSSGRDNEQFFGPGTRLTVL.

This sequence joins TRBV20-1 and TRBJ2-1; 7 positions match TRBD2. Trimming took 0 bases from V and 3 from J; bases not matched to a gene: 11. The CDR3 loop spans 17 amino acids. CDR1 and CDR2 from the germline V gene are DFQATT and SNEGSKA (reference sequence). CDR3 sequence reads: CSARDEGASGNYNEQFF. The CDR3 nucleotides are TGCAGTGCTAGAGATGAAGGGGCTAGCGGTAACTACAATGAGCAGTTCTTC.

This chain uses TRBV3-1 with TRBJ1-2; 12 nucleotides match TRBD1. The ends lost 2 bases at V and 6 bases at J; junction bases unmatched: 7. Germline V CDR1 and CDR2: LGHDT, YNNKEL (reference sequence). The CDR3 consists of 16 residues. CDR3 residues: CASSQPGTGGRDGYTF. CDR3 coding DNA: TGTGCCAGCAGCCAACCCGGGACAGGGGGCAGAGATGGCTACACCTTC.

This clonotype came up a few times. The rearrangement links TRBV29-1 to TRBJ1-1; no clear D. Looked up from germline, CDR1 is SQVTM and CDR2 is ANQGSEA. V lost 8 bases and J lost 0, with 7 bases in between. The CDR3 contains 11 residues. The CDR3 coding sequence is TGCAGCTCGAGACTGAACACTGAAGCTTTCTTT. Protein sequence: CSSRLNTEAFF.

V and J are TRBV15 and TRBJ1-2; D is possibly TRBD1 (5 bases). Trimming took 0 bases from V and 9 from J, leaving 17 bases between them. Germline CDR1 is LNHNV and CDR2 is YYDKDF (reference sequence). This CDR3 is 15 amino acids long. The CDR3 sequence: CATSRDLAGNPRYTF. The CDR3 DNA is TGTGCCACCAGCAGAGATCTTGCAGGGAATCCGCGCTACACCTTC.

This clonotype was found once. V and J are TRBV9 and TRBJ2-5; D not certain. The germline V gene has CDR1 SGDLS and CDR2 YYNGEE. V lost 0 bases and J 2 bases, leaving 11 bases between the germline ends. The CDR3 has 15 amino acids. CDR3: CASSVDGQPQETQYF. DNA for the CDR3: TGTGCCAGCAGCGTAGATGGGCAACCTCAAGAGACCCAGTACTTC.

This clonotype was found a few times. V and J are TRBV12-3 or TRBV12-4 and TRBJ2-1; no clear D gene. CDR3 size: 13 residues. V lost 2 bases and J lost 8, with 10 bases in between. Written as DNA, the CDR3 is TGTGCCAGCAGTTTATTGGTGCACTATGAGCAGTTCTTC. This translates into CASSLLVHYEQFF.

The CDR3 DNA sequence: TGCAGCGTTGAGGTGGGAAGGCCGCTACGCAATGAGCAGTTCTTC. Its translation: CSVEVGRPLRNEQFF. The V and J genes are TRBV29-1 and TRBJ2-1; D unresolved. Germline CDR1 reads SQVTM; CDR2 reads ANQGSEA. This CDR3 comprises 15 residues. Between the trimmed V and J ends, which lost 3 bases and 6 bases, there was a span of 18 bases.

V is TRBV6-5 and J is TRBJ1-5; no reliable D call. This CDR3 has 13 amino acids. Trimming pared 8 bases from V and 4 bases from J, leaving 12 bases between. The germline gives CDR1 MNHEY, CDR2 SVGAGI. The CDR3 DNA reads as TGTGCCAGCCGACCGGGTCGGAATCAGCCCCAGCATTTT. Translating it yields CASRPGRNQPQHF.

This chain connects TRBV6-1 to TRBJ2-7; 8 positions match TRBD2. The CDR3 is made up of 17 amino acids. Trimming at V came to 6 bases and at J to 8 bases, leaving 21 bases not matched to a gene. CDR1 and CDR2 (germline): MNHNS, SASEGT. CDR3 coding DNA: TGTGCCAGCAGCCTTAGTGGTTTCAGCGGGAGCTTCCTCAAGCAGTACTTC. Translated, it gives CASSLSGFSGSFLKQYF.

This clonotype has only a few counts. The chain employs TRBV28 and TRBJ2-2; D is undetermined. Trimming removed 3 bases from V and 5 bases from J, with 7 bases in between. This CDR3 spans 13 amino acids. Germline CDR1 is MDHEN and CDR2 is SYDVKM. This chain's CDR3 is CASSFEITGELFF. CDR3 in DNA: TGTGCCAGCAGTTTCGAGATTACCGGGGAGCTGTTTTTT. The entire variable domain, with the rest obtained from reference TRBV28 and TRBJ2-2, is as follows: DVKVTQSSRYLVKRTGEKVFLECVQDMDHENMFWYRQDPGLGLRLIYFSYDVKMKEKGDIPEGYSVSREKKERFSLILESASTNQTSMYLCASSFEITGELFFGEGSRLTVL.

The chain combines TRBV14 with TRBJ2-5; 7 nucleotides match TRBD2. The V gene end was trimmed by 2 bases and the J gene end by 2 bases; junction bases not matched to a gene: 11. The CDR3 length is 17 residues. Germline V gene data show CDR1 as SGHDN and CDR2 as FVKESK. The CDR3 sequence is CASSQKFLNSGQETQYF. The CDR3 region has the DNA TGTGCCAGCAGCCAAAAGTTCCTGAATAGCGGGCAAGAGACCCAGTACTTC.

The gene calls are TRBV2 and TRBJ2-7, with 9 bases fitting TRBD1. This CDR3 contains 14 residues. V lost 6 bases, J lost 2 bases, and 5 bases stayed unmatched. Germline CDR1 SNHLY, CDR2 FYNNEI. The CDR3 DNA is TGTGCCAGCAGCTGGGACAGGGAAGCCTACGAGCAGTACTTC. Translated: CASSWDREAYEQYF.

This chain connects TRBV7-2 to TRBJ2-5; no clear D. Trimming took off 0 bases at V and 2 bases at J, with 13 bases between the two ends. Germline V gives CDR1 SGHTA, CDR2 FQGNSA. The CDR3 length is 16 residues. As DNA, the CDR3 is TGTGCCAGCAGCTTAGCGGTATCGGGCCTTCAAGAGACCCAGTACTTC. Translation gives CASSLAVSGLQETQYF.

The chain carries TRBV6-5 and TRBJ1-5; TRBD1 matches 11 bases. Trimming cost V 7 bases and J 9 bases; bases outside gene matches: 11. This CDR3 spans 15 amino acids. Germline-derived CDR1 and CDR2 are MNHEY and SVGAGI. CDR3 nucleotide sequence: TGTGCCAGCAAACTCGGAGGGGACAGGGGGTCGCCCCAGCATTTT. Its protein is CASKLGGDRGSPQHF.

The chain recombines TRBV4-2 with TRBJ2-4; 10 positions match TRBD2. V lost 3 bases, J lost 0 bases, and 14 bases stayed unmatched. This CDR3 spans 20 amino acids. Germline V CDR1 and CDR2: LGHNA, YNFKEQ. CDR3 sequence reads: CASSHRDPLAGGLAKNIQYF. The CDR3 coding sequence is TGTGCCAGCAGCCACAGAGACCCCTTAGCGGGAGGATTAGCCAAAAACATTCAGTACTTC.

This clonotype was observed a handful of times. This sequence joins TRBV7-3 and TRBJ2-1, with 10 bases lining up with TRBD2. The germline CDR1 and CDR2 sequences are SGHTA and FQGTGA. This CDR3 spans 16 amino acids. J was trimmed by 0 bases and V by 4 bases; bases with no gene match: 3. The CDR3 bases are TGTGCCAGCAGCTCCCCTAGCGGGGGCTCCTACAATGAGCAGTTCTTC. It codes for CASSSPSGGSYNEQFF.